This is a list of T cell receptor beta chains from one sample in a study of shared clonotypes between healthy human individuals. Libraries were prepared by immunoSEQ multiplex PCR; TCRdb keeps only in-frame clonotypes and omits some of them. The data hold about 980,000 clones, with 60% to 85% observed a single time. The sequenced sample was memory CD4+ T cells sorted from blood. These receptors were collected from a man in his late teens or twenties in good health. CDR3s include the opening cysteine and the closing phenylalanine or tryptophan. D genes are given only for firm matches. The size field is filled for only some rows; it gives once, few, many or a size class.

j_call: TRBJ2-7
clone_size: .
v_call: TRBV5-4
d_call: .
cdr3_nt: TGTGCCAGCAGCGCGGACTCCCCTTCAGACGAGCAGTACTTC
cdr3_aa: CASSADSPSDEQYF

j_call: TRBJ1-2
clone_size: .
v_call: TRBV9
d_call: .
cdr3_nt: TGTGCCAGCAGCGTAGAAGCAGGCGAACCCGGCTTTAACTATGGCTACACCTTC
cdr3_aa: CASSVEAGEPGFNYGYTF

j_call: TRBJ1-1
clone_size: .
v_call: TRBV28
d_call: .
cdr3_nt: TGTGCCACCCGGCGGACAGCCAGTTCAGAAGCTTTCTTT
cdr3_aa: CATRRTASSEAFF

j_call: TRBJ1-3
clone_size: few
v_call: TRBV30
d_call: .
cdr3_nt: TGTGCCTGGAACAGGGATATAGGAAACACCATATATTTT
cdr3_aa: CAWNRDIGNTIYF

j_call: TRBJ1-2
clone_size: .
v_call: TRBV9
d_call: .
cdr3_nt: TGTGCCAGCAGCGGGACTGGGGCCTCCCTAATGGGGGGCTACACCTTC
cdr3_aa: CASSGTGASLMGGYTF

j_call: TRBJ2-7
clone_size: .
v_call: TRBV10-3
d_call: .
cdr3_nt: TGTGCCATCAGTGAAAGTGGGACCTCATACGAGCAGTACTTC
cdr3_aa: CAISESGTSYEQYF

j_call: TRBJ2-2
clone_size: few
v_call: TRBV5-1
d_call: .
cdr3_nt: TGCGCCAGCAGTCGGGACGGCTACGGGGAGCTGTTTTTT
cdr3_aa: CASSRDGYGELFF

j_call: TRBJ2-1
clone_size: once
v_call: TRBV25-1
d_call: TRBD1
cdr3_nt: TGTGCCAGCAGTAGCGCTAAGGGACAGGGGTACAATGAGCAGTTCTTC
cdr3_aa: CASSSAKGQGYNEQFF

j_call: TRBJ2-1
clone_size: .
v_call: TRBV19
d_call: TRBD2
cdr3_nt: TGTGCCAGCAACCGGGGACTAACCCCCGGTGAGCAGTTCTTC
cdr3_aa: CASNRGLTPGEQFF

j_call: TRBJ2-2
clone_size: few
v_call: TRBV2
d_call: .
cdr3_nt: TGTGCCAGCAGTCAGGGTCCCGGGGAGCTGTTTTTT
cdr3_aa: CASSQGPGELFF

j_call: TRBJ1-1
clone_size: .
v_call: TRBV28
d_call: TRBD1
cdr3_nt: TGTGCCAGCAGACGACAGGGAATGAACACTGAAGCTTTCTTT
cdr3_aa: CASRRQGMNTEAFF

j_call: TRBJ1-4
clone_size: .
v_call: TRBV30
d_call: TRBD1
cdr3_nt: TGTGCCTGGAGTGTTACGACAGGGGGAACCGAAAAACTGTTTTTT
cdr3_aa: CAWSVTTGGTEKLFF